This T cell receptor beta chain was captured by sequencing in a study of T cell responses to AZD1222 COVID-19 vaccine. Assay used: immunoSEQ multiplex PCR; TCRdb lists only in-frame clones, some missing. The sample has under 150,000 clones. The CDR3 length is 13 residues. With 5 bases removed from V and 0 bases from J, the gap between germline ends came to 10 bases. The germline V gene encodes CDR1 SQVTM and CDR2 ANQGSEA. This sequence was found in an adult in good health. This chain links TRBV29-1 with TRBJ1-1, with no clear D. Sequencing used peripheral blood. CDR3 sequence (DNA): TGCAGCGTTCTGGCTGACATGAACACTGAAGCTTTCTTT. Amino acids: CSVLADMNTEAFF. Full variable domain (outside the CDR3, taken from reference TRBV29-1 and TRBJ1-1): SAVISQKPSRDICQRGTSLTIQCQVDSQVTMMFWYRQQPGQSLTLIATANQGSEATYESGFVIDKFPISRPNLTFSTLTVSNMSPEDSSIYLCSVLADMNTEAFFGQGTRLTVV.